This TCR beta chain emerged from a study of cytomegalovirus exposure and HLA in healthy donors. The study ran its PCR with 60 Vbeta and 13 Jbeta primers. Repertoires were generated with immunoSEQ multiplex PCR, while TCRdb's copy carries only in-frame clones and drops some. Of 200,000 or so clones listed, around 75% are singletons. Germline CDR1 and CDR2: SGHRS and YFSETQ. The CDR3 has 17 amino acids. V lost 1 base and J lost 5; bases outside the gene matches: 9. The clonotype originates from a woman in her twenties or thirties in good health and CMV-seropositive. The chain couples TRBV5-1 to TRBJ1-1, with TRBD1 matching 12 bases. The specimen sequenced was PBMCs. The CDR3 sequence is CASSLRGTGGAPTEAFF. CDR3 in DNA: TGCGCCAGCAGCTTGCGTGGGACAGGGGGCGCCCCTACTGAAGCTTTCTTT.